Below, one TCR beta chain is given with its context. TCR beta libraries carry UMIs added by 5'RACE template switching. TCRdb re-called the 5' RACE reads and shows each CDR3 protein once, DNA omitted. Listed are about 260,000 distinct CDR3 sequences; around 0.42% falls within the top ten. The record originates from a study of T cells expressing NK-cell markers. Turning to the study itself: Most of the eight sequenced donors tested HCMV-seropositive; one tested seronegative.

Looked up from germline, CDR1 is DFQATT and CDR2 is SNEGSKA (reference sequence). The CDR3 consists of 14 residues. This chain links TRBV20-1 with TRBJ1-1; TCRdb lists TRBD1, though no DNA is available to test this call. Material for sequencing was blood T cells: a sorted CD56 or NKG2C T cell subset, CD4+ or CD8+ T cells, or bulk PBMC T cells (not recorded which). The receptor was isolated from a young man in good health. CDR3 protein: CSASGHQLRTEAFF.